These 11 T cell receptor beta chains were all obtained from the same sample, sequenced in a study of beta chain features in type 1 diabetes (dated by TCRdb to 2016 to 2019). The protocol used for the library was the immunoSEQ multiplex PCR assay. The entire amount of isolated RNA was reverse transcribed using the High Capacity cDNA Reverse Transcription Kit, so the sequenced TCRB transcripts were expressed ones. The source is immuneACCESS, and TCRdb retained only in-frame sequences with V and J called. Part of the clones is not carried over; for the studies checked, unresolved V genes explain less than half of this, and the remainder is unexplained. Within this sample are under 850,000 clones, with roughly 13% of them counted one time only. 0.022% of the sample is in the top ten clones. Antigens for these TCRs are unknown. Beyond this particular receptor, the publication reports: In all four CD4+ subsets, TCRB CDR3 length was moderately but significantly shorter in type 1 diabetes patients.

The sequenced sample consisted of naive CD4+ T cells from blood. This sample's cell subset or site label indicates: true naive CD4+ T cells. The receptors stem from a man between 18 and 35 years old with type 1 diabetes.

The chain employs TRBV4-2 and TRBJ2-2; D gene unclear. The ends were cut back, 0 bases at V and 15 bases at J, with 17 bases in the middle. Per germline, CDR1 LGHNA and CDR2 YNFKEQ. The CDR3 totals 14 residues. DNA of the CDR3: TGTGCCAGCAGCCAAGATAAATGGACCGATCGGATGTTTTTT. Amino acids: CASSQDKWTDRMFF.

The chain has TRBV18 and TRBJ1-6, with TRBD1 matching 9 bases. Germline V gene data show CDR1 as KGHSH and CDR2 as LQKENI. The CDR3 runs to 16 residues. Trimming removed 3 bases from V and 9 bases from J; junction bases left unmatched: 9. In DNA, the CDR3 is TGTGCCAGCTCACCTACAGGGGGCAAAGGAAGTTCACCCCTCCACTTT. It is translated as CASSPTGGKGSSPLHF.

The CDR3 sequence: CASSRQGATDTQYF. CDR3 bases: TGTGCCAGCAGCAGGCAGGGGGCAACAGATACGCAGTATTTT. The V gene is TRBV9, the J gene TRBJ2-3; 8 bases agree with TRBD1. Germline CDR1 and CDR2: SGDLS and YYNGEE. This CDR3 region has 14 residues. Trimming at V came to 4 bases and at J to 3 bases, leaving 4 bases not matched to a gene.

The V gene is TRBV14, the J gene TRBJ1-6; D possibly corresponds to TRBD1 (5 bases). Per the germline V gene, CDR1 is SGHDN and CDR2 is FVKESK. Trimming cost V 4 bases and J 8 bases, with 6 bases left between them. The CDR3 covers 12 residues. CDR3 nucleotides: TGTGCCAGCAGCCTAGGGGATTCACCCCTCCACTTT. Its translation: CASSLGDSPLHF. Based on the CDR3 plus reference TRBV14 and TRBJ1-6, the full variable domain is EAGVTQFPSHSVIEKGQTVTLRCDPISGHDNLYWYRRVMGKEIKFLLHFVKESKQDESGMPNNRFLAERTGGTYSTLKVQPAELEDSGVYFCASSLGDSPLHFGNGTRLTVT.

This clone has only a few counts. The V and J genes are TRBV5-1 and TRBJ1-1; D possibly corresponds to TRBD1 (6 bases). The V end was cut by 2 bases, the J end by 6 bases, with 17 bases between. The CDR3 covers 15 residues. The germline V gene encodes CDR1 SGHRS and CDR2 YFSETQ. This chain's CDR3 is CASSFRTGYGAEAFF. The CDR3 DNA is TGCGCCAGCAGCTTCCGTACAGGGTATGGGGCTGAAGCTTTCTTT.

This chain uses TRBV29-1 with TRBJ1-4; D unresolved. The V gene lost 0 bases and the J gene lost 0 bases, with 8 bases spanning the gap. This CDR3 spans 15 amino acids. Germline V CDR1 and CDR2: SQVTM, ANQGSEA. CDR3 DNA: TGCAGCGTTGAAGATCTGGGAACAACTAATGAAAAACTGTTTTTT. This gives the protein CSVEDLGTTNEKLFF.

CDR3 DNA: TGTGCCACCAAGATGCTGGGGGTAATCCCTGAAGCTTTCTTT. This codes for CATKMLGVIPEAFF. This chain joins TRBV15 and TRBJ1-1; D might be TRBD1 (5 bases). Trimming shortened V by 7 bases and J by 6 bases, and 18 bases separated the two germline ends. Looked up from germline, CDR1 is LNHNV and CDR2 is YYDKDF (reference sequence). This CDR3 is 14 amino acids long.

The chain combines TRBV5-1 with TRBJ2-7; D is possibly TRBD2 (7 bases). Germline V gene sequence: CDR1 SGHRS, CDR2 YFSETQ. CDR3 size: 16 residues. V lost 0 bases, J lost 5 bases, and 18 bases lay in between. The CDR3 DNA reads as TGCGCCAGCAGCTTGGGGCGGGGGACACAAAGCGACGAGCAGTACTTC. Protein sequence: CASSLGRGTQSDEQYF.

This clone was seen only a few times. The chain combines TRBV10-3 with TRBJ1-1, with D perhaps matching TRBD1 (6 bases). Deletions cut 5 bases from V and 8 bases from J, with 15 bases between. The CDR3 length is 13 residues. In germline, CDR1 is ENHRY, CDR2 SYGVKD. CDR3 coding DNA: TGTGCCATCAGTCCGAGGGGGGAGATAGAAGCTTTCTTT. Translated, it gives CAISPRGEIEAFF.

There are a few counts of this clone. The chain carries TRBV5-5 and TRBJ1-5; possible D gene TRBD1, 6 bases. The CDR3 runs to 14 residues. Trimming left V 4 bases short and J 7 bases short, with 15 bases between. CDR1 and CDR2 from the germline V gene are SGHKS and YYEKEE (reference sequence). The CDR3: CASSPEGGPQPQHF. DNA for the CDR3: TGTGCCAGCAGCCCCGAGGGGGGACCGCAGCCCCAGCATTTT.

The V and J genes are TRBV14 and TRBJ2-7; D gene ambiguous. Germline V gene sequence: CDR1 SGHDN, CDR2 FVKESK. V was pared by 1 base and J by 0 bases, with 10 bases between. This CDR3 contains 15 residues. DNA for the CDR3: TGTGCCAGCAGCCAAGGCGGCCACAGCTCCTACGAGCAGTACTTC. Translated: CASSQGGHSSYEQYF.